This T cell receptor (beta chain) appears in the sequencing data of a study of response to subunit inactivated influenza vaccine. This clonotype was seen a few times. The antigen remains undetermined. TCRdb processed the RT-PCR reads anew with MiXCR; each CDR3 protein has one entry. Among about 780,000 distinct CDR3 sequences listed, approximately 17% were seen once. Study conclusions and caveats: The authors proposed limited new T cell recruitment per seasonal influenza vaccination.

In germline, CDR1 is SGHRS, CDR2 YFSETQ. This CDR3 has 15 residues. J gave up 8 bases and V 2 bases, and 6 bases lay outside the gene matches. This sample comprised PBMCs from blood, obtained roughly 5 days after vaccination. The genes are TRBV5-1 and TRBJ1-6; TRBD1 matches 8 bases. The receptor was isolated from a man between 50 and 59 years old who received an inactivated influenza vaccine. Here the CDR3 reads CASSLRTGSDSPLHF. CDR3 nucleotide sequence: TGCGCCAGCAGCTTAAGGACAGGGAGTGATTCACCCCTCCACTTT.